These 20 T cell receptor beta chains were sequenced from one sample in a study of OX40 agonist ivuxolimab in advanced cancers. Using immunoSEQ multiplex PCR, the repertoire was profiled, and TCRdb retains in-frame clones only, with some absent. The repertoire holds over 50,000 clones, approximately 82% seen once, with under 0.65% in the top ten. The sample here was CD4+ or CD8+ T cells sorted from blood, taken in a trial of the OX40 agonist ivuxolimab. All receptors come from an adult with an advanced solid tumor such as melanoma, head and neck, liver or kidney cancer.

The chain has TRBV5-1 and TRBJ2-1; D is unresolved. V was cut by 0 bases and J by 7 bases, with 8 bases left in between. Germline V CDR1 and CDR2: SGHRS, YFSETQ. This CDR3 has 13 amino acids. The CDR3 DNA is TGCGCCAGCAGCTTGGTGCTTACTAATGAGCAGTTCTTC. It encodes CASSLVLTNEQFF.

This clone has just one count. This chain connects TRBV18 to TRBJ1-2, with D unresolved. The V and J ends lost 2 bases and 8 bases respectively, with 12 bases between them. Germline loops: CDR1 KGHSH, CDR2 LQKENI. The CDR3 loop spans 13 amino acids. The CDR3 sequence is CASSPRTKRGYTF. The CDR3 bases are TGTGCCAGCTCACCAAGGACGAAGCGAGGCTACACCTTC.

In nucleotides, the CDR3 is TGCGCCAGCACCACCCTCGGGGTAGCGGGACACTCCTACAATGAGCAGTTCTTC. Translation gives CASTTLGVAGHSYNEQFF. The chain is built from TRBV5-1 and TRBJ2-1, with TRBD2 matching 8 bases. Germline assignment: CDR1 SGHRS and CDR2 YFSETQ. The CDR3 has 18 residues. Germline trimming cut 6 bases from V and 0 bases from J; bases unmatched to any gene: 14.

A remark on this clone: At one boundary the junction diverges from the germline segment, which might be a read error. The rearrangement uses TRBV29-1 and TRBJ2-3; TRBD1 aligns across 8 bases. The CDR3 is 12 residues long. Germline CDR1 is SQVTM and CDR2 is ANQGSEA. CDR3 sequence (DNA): TGTTCGGGACAGGAGATCACAGATACGCAGTATTTT. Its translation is CSGQEITDTQYF.

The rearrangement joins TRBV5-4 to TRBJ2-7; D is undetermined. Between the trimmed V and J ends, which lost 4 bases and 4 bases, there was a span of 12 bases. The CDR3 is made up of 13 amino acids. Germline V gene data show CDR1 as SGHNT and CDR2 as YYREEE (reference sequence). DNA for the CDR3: TGTGCCAGCAGCCCTCGGCCAGCTTACGAGCAGTACTTC. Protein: CASSPRPAYEQYF.

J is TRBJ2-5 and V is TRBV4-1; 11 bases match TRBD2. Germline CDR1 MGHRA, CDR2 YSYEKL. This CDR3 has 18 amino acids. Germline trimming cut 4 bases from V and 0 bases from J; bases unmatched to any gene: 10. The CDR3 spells CASSLRLAGLGNQETQYF. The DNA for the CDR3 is TGCGCCAGCAGCCTTAGACTAGCGGGATTGGGTAACCAAGAGACCCAGTACTTC.

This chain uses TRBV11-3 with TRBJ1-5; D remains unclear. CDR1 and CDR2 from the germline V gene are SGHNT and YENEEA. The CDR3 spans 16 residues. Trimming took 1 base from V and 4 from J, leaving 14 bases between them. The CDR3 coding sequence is TGTGCCAGCAGCTTAGTTAAGTCGGAACTTAATCAGCCCCAGCATTTT. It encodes CASSLVKSELNQPQHF.

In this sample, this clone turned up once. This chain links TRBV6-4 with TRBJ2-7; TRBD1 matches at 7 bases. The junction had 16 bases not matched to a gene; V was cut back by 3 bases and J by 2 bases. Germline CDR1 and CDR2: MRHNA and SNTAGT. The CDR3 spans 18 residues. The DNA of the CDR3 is TGTGCCAGCAGTGATCGGGACAGTGTTACTATCCTCACCTACGAGCAGTACTTC. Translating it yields CASSDRDSVTILTYEQYF.

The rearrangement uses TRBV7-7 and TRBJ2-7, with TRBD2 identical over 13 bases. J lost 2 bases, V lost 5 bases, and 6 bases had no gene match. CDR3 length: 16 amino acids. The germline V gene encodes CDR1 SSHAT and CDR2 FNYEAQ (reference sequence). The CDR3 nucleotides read TGTGCCAGCAGCCCGGGGACTAGCGGGGAAGCCTACGAGCAGTACTTC. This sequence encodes CASSPGTSGEAYEQYF.

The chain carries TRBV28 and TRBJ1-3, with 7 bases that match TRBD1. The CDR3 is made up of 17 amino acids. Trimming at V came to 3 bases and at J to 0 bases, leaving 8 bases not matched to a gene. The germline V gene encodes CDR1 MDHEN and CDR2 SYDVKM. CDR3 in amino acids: CASSFSGQASSGNTIYF. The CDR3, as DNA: TGTGCCAGCAGTTTTAGCGGACAGGCCAGCTCTGGAAACACCATATATTTT.

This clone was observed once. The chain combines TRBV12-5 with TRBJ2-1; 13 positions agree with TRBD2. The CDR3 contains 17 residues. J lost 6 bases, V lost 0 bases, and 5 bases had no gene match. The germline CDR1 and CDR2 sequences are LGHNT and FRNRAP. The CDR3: CASGLVLAGGPRNEQFF. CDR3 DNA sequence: TGTGCTAGTGGTTTGGTACTAGCGGGAGGGCCGCGCAATGAGCAGTTCTTC. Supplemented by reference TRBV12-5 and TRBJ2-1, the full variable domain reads DARVTQTPRHKVTEMGQEVTMRCQPILGHNTVFWYRQTMMQGLELLAYFRNRAPLDDSGMPKDRFSAEMPDATLATLKIQPSEPRDSAVYFCASGLVLAGGPRNEQFFGPGTRLTVL.

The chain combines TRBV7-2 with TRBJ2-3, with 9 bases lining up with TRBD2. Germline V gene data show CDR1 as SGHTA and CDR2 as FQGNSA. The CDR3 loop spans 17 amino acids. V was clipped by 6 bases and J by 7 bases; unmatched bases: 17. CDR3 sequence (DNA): TGTGCCAGCAGGTCTACAGGGGAGGCTAGCGGGATGAATACGCAGTATTTT. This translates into CASRSTGEASGMNTQYF.

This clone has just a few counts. The CDR3 sequence is CASSVEAGRNTEAFF. The CDR3 nucleotides are TGTGCCAGCAGCGTCGAGGCAGGACGGAACACTGAAGCTTTCTTT. The chain employs TRBV9 and TRBJ1-1; D is uncertain. Germline CDR1 SGDLS, CDR2 YYNGEE. V lost 2 bases and J 1 base, leaving 12 bases between the germline ends. The CDR3 is 15 amino acids.

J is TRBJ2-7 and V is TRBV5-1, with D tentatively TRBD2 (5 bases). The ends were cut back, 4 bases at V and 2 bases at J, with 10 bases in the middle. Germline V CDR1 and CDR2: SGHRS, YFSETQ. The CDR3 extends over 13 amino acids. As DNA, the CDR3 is TGCGCCAGCAGCCCGAGCGGAGCCTACGAGCAGTACTTC. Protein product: CASSPSGAYEQYF.

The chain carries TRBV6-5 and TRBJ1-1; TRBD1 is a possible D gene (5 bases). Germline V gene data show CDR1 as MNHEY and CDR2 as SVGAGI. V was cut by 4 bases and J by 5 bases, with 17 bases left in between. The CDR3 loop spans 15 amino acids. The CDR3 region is CASSSFEFGGTEAFF. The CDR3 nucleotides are TGTGCCAGCAGTTCGTTTGAGTTTGGGGGTACTGAAGCTTTCTTT.

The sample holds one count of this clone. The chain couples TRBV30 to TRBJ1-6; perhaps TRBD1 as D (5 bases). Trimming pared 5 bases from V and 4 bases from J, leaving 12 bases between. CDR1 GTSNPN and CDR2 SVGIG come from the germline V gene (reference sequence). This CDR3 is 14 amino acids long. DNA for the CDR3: TGTGCCTGGTCCCCGGGGCGGTATAATTCACCCCTCCACTTT. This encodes CAWSPGRYNSPLHF.

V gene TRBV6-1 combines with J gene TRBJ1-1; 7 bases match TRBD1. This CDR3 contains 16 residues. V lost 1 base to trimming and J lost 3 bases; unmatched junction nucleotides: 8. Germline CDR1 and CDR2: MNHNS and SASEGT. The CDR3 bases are TGTGCCAGCAGTGAAGGATACAGGGGCCGGTACACTGAAGCTTTCTTT. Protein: CASSEGYRGRYTEAFF.

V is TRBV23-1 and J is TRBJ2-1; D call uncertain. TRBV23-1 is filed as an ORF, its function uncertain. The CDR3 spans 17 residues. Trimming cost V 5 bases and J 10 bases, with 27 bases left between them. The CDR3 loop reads CASSDRNCSPSLLEQFF. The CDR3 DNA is TGCGCCAGCAGTGATCGGAATTGTAGCCCCAGCCTACTGGAGCAGTTCTTC.

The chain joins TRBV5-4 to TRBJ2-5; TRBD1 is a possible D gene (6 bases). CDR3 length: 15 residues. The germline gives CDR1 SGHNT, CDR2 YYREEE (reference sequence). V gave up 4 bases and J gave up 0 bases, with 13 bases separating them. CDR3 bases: TGTGCCAGCAGCAAGGGGACACCGTACCAAGAGACCCAGTACTTC. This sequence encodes CASSKGTPYQETQYF.

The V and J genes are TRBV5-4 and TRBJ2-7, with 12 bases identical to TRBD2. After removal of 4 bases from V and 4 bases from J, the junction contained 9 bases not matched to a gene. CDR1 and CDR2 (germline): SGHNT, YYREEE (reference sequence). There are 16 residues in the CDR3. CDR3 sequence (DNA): TGTGCCAGCAGCCCCCCCGGACTAGCGGGGCTATACGAGCAGTACTTC. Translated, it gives CASSPPGLAGLYEQYF. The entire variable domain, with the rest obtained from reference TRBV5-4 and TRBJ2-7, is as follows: ETGVTQSPTHLIKTRGQQVTLRCSSQSGHNTVSWYQQALGQGPQFIFQYYREEENGRGNFPPRFSGLQFPNYSSELNVNALELDDSALYLCASSPPGLAGLYEQYFGPGTRLTVT.